Listed here are 18 T cell receptor beta chains from one sample, sequenced in a study of monozygotic twins with inflammatory bowel disease. TCRdb reprocessed the 5' RACE reads and keeps a single row for each CDR3 protein, giving no DNA. Recorded for this sample: roughly 320,000 distinct CDR3 sequences. The sequencing sample was made of blood. The receptors come from a human donor with ulcerative colitis or Crohn's disease, or a healthy co-twin of an affected twin (not recorded which).

The CDR3 sequence is CASSLFPRRGITYEQYF. The V gene is TRBV27, the J gene TRBJ2-7; TCRdb's D gene call, TRBD1, goes unchecked for lack of DNA. The CDR3 extends over 17 amino acids. From germline, CDR1 is MNHEY and CDR2 SMNVEV (reference sequence).

The V and J genes are TRBV7-2 and TRBJ2-6; TCRdb proposes TRBD2, but this gene call is untestable without DNA. Germline V gene lookup returns CDR1 SGHTA and CDR2 FQGNSA. The CDR3 is made up of 16 amino acids. CDR3 protein: CASSALALSGANVLTF. Filled out from reference TRBV7-2 and TRBJ2-6, the complete variable domain reads GAGVSQSPSNKVTEKGKDVELRCDPISGHTALYWYRQSLGQGLEFLIYFQGNSAPDKSGLPSDRFSAERTGGSVSTLTIQRTQQEDSAVYLCASSALALSGANVLTFGAGSRLTVL.

The genes are TRBV12-5 and TRBJ1-6. Germline loops: CDR1 LGHNT, CDR2 FRNRAP. There are 13 residues in the CDR3. The CDR3: CASGEDGNSPLHF. Looking up the rest from reference TRBV12-5 and TRBJ1-6 gives the full variable domain: DARVTQTPRHKVTEMGQEVTMRCQPILGHNTVFWYRQTMMQGLELLAYFRNRAPLDDSGMPKDRFSAEMPDATLATLKIQPSEPRDSAVYFCASGEDGNSPLHFGNGTRLTVT.

V gene TRBV20-1 combines with J gene TRBJ2-6; TCRdb designates TRBD1, a call that cannot be tested without DNA. This CDR3 has 15 amino acids. Germline V lookup: CDR1 DFQATT, CDR2 SNEGSKA (reference sequence). The CDR3 protein is CSAHTGFGGANVLTF.

V gene TRBV7-9 combines with J gene TRBJ1-5; TCRdb returns TRBD1, unconfirmable since there is no DNA. The CDR3 is 14 amino acids. Germline CDR1 is SEHNR and CDR2 is FQNEAQ (reference sequence). The CDR3 here is CASSQGRGDQPQHF.

This chain joins TRBV6-5 and TRBJ2-3; the TCRdb call, TRBD1, lacks DNA for checking. Germline V gene sequence: CDR1 MNHEY, CDR2 SVGAGI. The CDR3 has 15 amino acids. CDR3 sequence reads: CASSYSTGAADTQYF.

The chain has TRBV19 and TRBJ2-2; TCRdb's D gene call, TRBD1, goes unchecked for lack of DNA. Germline V lookup: CDR1 LNHDA, CDR2 SQIVND (reference sequence). The CDR3 is 16 amino acids. The CDR3 protein is CASRGGRGTNTGELFF.

The J gene is TRBJ2-7, the V gene TRBV7-8; TCRdb's D gene call, TRBD1, goes unchecked for lack of DNA. Germline CDR1 is SGHVS and CDR2 is FQNEAQ. The CDR3 is made up of 16 amino acids. The CDR3 here is CASSLKQGVNTYEQYF.

The chain combines TRBV30 with TRBJ2-7; TCRdb designates TRBD1, a call that cannot be tested without DNA. The germline CDR1 and CDR2 sequences are GTSNPN and SVGIG (reference sequence). The CDR3 spans 13 residues. This CDR3 is CAWRAPGRYEQYF.

J is TRBJ1-5 and V is TRBV20-1. Germline CDR1 is DFQATT and CDR2 is SNEGSKA (reference sequence). The CDR3 sequence is 12 residues long. CDR3 region: CSASLYAEPQHF.

V usage is TRBV12-3 or TRBV12-4 and J usage is TRBJ2-5; TCRdb lists TRBD1, though no DNA is available to test this call. The CDR3 runs to 17 residues. This chain's CDR3 is CASSFRRLAETGGTQYF.

The J gene is TRBJ2-5, the V gene TRBV12-3 or TRBV12-4. The CDR3 is 14 amino acids. This chain's CDR3 is CASSTRLHQETQYF.

This chain uses TRBV20-1 with TRBJ2-1. The CDR3 runs 12 residues. The germline gives CDR1 DFQATT, CDR2 SNEGSKA (reference sequence). The CDR3 here is CSARDRVNEQFF.

The chain is built from TRBV4-2 and TRBJ2-7; TCRdb's assignment of TRBD2 cannot be checked, as there is no DNA. This CDR3 region has 17 residues. Germline V gene sequence: CDR1 LGHNA, CDR2 YNFKEQ. The chain's CDR3 is CASSQGASGSISHEQYF.

The rearrangement uses TRBV27 and TRBJ1-4; TCRdb's D call, TRBD1, is unchecked because there is no DNA. The CDR3 is 16 amino acids. Looked up from germline, CDR1 is MNHEY and CDR2 is SMNVEV (reference sequence). The CDR3 protein is CASSFGTGLGNEKLFF.

J is TRBJ2-3 and V is TRBV5-4; as DNA is missing, the TRBD2 call by TCRdb cannot be tested. Germline loops: CDR1 SGHNT, CDR2 YYREEE (reference sequence). The CDR3 consists of 14 residues. CDR3 amino acids: CASSSKRDTDTQYF.

This chain joins TRBV3-1 and TRBJ2-7; TCRdb designates TRBD1, a call that cannot be tested without DNA. Germline CDR1 is LGHDT and CDR2 is YNNKEL (reference sequence). This CDR3 contains 15 residues. The CDR3 region is CASSRTGTGAYEQYF.

V usage is TRBV29-1 and J usage is TRBJ1-2; as DNA is missing, the TRBD1 call by TCRdb cannot be tested. Germline values: CDR1 SQVTM, CDR2 ANQGSEA. The length of the CDR3 is 12 residues. This CDR3 reads CSVGHLNYGYTF.